Each of the 19 T cell receptor beta chains below was sequenced from the same sample in a study of cytomegalovirus exposure and HLA in healthy donors. This PCR relied on a set of 60 Vbeta primers and 13 Jbeta primers. The assay was immunoSEQ multiplex PCR, and TCRdb's table has in-frame clones only and misses some. The sample lists under 200,000 clones; around 77% were seen once. Material for sequencing was PBMCs. The receptor source for this set is a man aged 60 to 69 in good health and CMV-seronegative.

The V gene is TRBV7-9, the J gene TRBJ2-5; 8 positions match TRBD2. J gave up 3 bases and V 8 bases, and 8 bases lay outside the gene matches. The CDR3 consists of 14 residues. CDR1 is SEHNR, CDR2 FQNEAQ, per germline (reference sequence). CDR3: CASVKISGEETQYF. The CDR3 region has the DNA TGTGCCAGCGTAAAAATTAGCGGGGAAGAGACCCAGTACTTC.

In its sample, this clone was seen a few times. V and J are TRBV19 and TRBJ1-1; possibly TRBD1 for D (6 bases). Germline V CDR1 and CDR2: LNHDA, SQIVND (reference sequence). The ends were cut back, 9 bases at V and 0 bases at J, with 11 bases in the middle. This CDR3 has 13 amino acids. CDR3 nucleotide sequence: TGTGCCAGCCGGGACAAAATGAACACTGAAGCTTTCTTT. Translating it yields CASRDKMNTEAFF.

The rearrangement joins TRBV9 to TRBJ1-2, with 9 bases fitting TRBD1. Losses at the gene ends were 4 bases for V and 1 base for J; bases not matched to a gene: 2. CDR3 size: 14 residues. Germline assignment: CDR1 SGDLS and CDR2 YYNGEE. The CDR3 loop is CASSRGQGNYGYTF. In DNA, the CDR3 is TGTGCCAGCAGCCGGGGACAGGGTAACTATGGCTACACCTTC.

This chain connects TRBV12-5 to TRBJ2-1; D is possibly TRBD2 (6 bases). Germline-derived CDR1 and CDR2 are LGHNT and FRNRAP. The CDR3 length is 16 residues. V lost 9 bases and J 0 bases, leaving 18 bases between the germline ends. The CDR3 sequence is CASSLEGRSSYNEQFF. As DNA, the CDR3 is TGTGCTAGCTCTTTGGAGGGTCGGAGCTCCTACAATGAGCAGTTCTTC.

V gene TRBV6-5 combines with J gene TRBJ1-2; the match to TRBD1 covers 7 bases. This CDR3 region has 13 residues. Losses at the gene ends were 5 bases for V and 2 bases for J; bases not matched to a gene: 2. Germline assignment: CDR1 MNHEY and CDR2 SVGAGI. In nucleotides, the CDR3 is TGTGCCAGCAGTGACAGGGAAAACTATGGCTACACCTTC. It specifies CASSDRENYGYTF.

The chain links TRBV6-6 to TRBJ2-7; 9 bases agree with TRBD1. The CDR3 sequence is 13 residues long. Per the germline V gene, CDR1 is MNHNY and CDR2 is SVGAGI (reference sequence). Germline trimming cut 6 bases from V and 5 bases from J; bases unmatched to any gene: 5. The CDR3 DNA sequence: TGTGCCAGCAGACGGGACAGGGATAACGAGCAGTACTTC. Protein sequence: CASRRDRDNEQYF.

The chain uses TRBV5-4 and TRBJ1-2, with 8 bases aligning to TRBD1. The V gene end was trimmed by 2 bases and the J gene end by 7 bases; junction bases not matched to a gene: 7. This CDR3 region has 14 residues. Germline V gene data show CDR1 as SGHNT and CDR2 as YYREEE (reference sequence). CDR3 in DNA: TGTGCCAGCAGCTTTGGGCAGGGGGCGCGTGGCTACACCTTC. Residues: CASSFGQGARGYTF.

The rearrangement joins TRBV27 to TRBJ1-4; D is possibly TRBD1 (6 bases). Germline lookup yields CDR1 MNHEY and CDR2 SMNVEV (reference sequence). CDR3 length: 15 residues. The V and J ends lost 6 bases and 6 bases respectively, with 17 bases between them. CDR3 sequence reads: CASRGSWQGYEKLFF. For the CDR3, the DNA is TGTGCCAGCAGGGGAAGCTGGCAGGGGTATGAAAAACTGTTTTTT.

This chain connects TRBV19 to TRBJ1-5; 8 positions agree with TRBD1. The germline V gene encodes CDR1 LNHDA and CDR2 SQIVND (reference sequence). The CDR3 contains 15 residues. The V gene end was trimmed by 2 bases and the J gene end by 3 bases; junction bases not matched to a gene: 3. CDR3 sequence (DNA): TGTGCCAGTAGTATACCGGACAGGGCCAATCAGCCCCAGCATTTT. This translates into CASSIPDRANQPQHF.

This clone was seen a few times. The chain has TRBV5-4 and TRBJ2-7; 8 bases are shared with TRBD1. Germline CDR1 is SGHNT and CDR2 is YYREEE (reference sequence). J gave up 2 bases and V 2 bases, and 0 bases lay outside the gene matches. This CDR3 contains 13 residues. The CDR3 region is CASSLQGAYEQYF. The DNA for the CDR3 is TGTGCCAGCAGCTTACAGGGGGCCTACGAGCAGTACTTC.

The rearrangement joins TRBV7-9 to TRBJ2-5; D gene uncertain. The CDR3 runs 15 residues. Germline CDR1 and CDR2: SEHNR and FQNEAQ (reference sequence). V was pared by 2 bases and J by 3 bases, with 13 bases between. In nucleotides, the CDR3 is TGTGCCAGCAGCTTATCGTCTGTGAGTAAAGAGACCCAGTACTTC. It specifies CASSLSSVSKETQYF.

The chain employs TRBV27 and TRBJ2-1; D call uncertain. Germline V CDR1 and CDR2: MNHEY, SMNVEV (reference sequence). V was pared by 3 bases and J by 1 base, with 4 bases between. This CDR3 has 13 amino acids. The CDR3 loop is CASSFNSYNEQFF. The DNA of the CDR3 is TGTGCCAGCAGTTTCAATTCCTACAATGAGCAGTTCTTC.

The rearrangement joins TRBV6-1 to TRBJ1-1, with D hard to call. V lost 0 bases and J lost 7, with 18 bases in between. Germline loops: CDR1 MNHNS, CDR2 SASEGT. The CDR3 has 16 residues. CDR3 in DNA: TGTGCCAGCAGTGAAGCCCCCTATCAGGCGCTCTGTGAAGCTTTCTTT. As protein: CASSEAPYQALCEAFF.

The chain recombines TRBV6-1 with TRBJ2-7, with D perhaps matching TRBD1 (7 bases). Germline-derived CDR1 and CDR2 are MNHNS and SASEGT. Trimming removed 3 bases at V and 7 bases at J, with 22 bases between. The CDR3 length is 16 residues. In DNA, the CDR3 is TGTGCCAGCAGTGAGGGGGGACAGAACCCCTTGGAGGAGCAGTACTTC. Its protein is CASSEGGQNPLEEQYF.

V usage is TRBV28 and J usage is TRBJ1-1, with D possibly matching TRBD1 (6 bases). The CDR3 has 16 amino acids. Per germline, CDR1 MDHEN and CDR2 SYDVKM. The V end was cut by 8 bases, the J end by 4 bases, with 23 bases between. CDR3 sequence reads: CASWTVWGPRGTEAFF. The DNA for the CDR3 is TGTGCCAGCTGGACCGTTTGGGGGCCGAGGGGCACTGAAGCTTTCTTT. Based on the CDR3 plus reference TRBV28 and TRBJ1-1, the full variable domain is DVKVTQSSRYLVKRTGEKVFLECVQDMDHENMFWYRQDPGLGLRLIYFSYDVKMKEKGDIPEGYSVSREKKERFSLILESASTNQTSMYLCASWTVWGPRGTEAFFGQGTRLTVV.

This chain joins TRBV5-4 and TRBJ2-5; 9 bases match TRBD1. V dropped 4 bases and J dropped 1; count of bases not matched to a gene: 2. CDR1 SGHNT and CDR2 YYREEE come from the germline V gene (reference sequence). This CDR3 has 14 amino acids. CDR3 in amino acids: CASSRTGAQETQYF. In nucleotides, the CDR3 is TGTGCCAGCAGCCGGACAGGGGCCCAAGAGACCCAGTACTTC.

The V gene is TRBV19, the J gene TRBJ2-1, with 16 bases that match TRBD2. Trimming at V came to 4 bases and at J to 6 bases, leaving 9 bases not matched to a gene. CDR3 size: 18 residues. Germline V CDR1 and CDR2: LNHDA, SQIVND (reference sequence). CDR3 residues: CASSKGGGLAGGFNEQFF. CDR3 bases: TGTGCCAGTAGTAAAGGAGGGGGACTAGCGGGAGGGTTCAATGAGCAGTTCTTC.

The V and J genes are TRBV5-1 and TRBJ2-2, with TRBD1 matching over 10 bases. CDR3 size: 15 residues. V was clipped by 4 bases and J by 7 bases; unmatched bases: 7. The germline gives CDR1 SGHRS, CDR2 YFSETQ. This chain's CDR3 is CASSRQGAWNGELFF. CDR3 DNA sequence: TGCGCCAGCAGCCGACAGGGGGCGTGGAACGGGGAGCTGTTTTTT.

This sequence joins TRBV7-9 and TRBJ2-3; the match to TRBD2 covers 11 bases. Germline V lookup: CDR1 SEHNR, CDR2 FQNEAQ (reference sequence). This CDR3 has 16 amino acids. After removal of 5 bases from V and 0 bases from J, the junction contained 4 bases not matched to a gene. The CDR3 DNA reads TGTGCCAGCAGCCTAGGGACTAGCGGTAGCACAGATACGCAGTATTTT. This translates into CASSLGTSGSTDTQYF.